The 27 T cell receptor beta chains listed next were all sequenced from one sample in a study of T-cell memory formation after mild COVID-19. MiXCR was run by TCRdb on the 5' RACE reads, yielding one entry per CDR3 protein. The sample records about 120,000 distinct CDR3 sequences, roughly 20% being singletons. Material: PBMCs or a T cell subset sorted from them (not recorded which). The origin of the receptors is a man between 18 and 35 years old who had mild COVID-19 (a few samples of this study predate the infection). Cell type and time point are not known.

The rearrangement joins TRBV5-8 to TRBJ2-5; 9 positions match TRBD2. V lost 9 bases, J lost 6 bases, and 9 bases stayed unmatched. Germline CDR1 SGHTS, CDR2 YDEGEE. CDR3 length: 13 residues. CDR3: CANLAGIVKTQYF. The CDR3 coding sequence is TGTGCCAATCTAGCGGGGATAGTGAAGACCCAGTACTTC.

The chain links TRBV6-2 or TRBV6-3 to TRBJ2-7, with TRBD1 as a possible D gene (5 bases). This CDR3 is 13 amino acids long. The V gene lost 8 bases and the J gene lost 2 bases, with 13 bases spanning the gap. Germline values: CDR1 MNHEY, CDR2 SVGEGT. CDR3 residues: CASGSGPAYEQYF. The CDR3 DNA is TGTGCCAGCGGGTCAGGGCCTGCCTACGAGCAGTACTTC.

V is TRBV6-4 and J is TRBJ2-3; D remains unclear. The CDR3 is 12 residues long. Trimming cost V 0 bases and J 7 bases, with 5 bases left between them. Germline assignment: CDR1 MRHNA and CDR2 SNTAGT. The chain's CDR3 is CASSDSIHTQYF. CDR3 bases: TGTGCCAGCAGTGACTCTATCCATACGCAGTATTTT.

This clonotype has more than one count but fewer than ten. The chain combines TRBV7-6 with TRBJ1-6, with 7 positions matching TRBD1. Germline loops: CDR1 SGHVS, CDR2 FNYEAQ. Trimming cost V 4 bases and J 10 bases; bases outside gene matches: 7. This CDR3 has 14 amino acids. CDR3 protein: CASSYETGSSPLHF. DNA for the CDR3: TGTGCCAGCAGCTACGAGACAGGGAGCTCACCCCTCCACTTT.

This clonotype was recorded a few times. The chain carries TRBV6-2 or TRBV6-3 and TRBJ2-7, with 11 bases aligning to TRBD1. With 6 bases clipped from V and 3 bases from J, the junction kept 7 bases outside the gene matches. Germline values: CDR1 MNHEY, CDR2 SVGEGT. The CDR3 contains 15 residues. CDR3 residues: CASSFGQGAIYEQYF. CDR3 bases: TGTGCCAGCAGCTTTGGACAGGGGGCAATCTACGAGCAGTACTTC.

This clonotype has a handful of counts. The chain uses TRBV7-9 and TRBJ2-2, with TRBD1 identical over 8 bases. The J segment lost 4 bases and the V segment lost 5 bases, leaving 6 bases of the junction unmatched. This CDR3 spans 15 amino acids. Germline CDR1 is SEHNR and CDR2 is FQNEAQ (reference sequence). CDR3 sequence (DNA): TGTGCCAGCAGCCAGGGACAGGTTGCCACCGGGGAGCTGTTTTTT. Amino acid sequence: CASSQGQVATGELFF.

In its sample, this clonotype was seen a few times. The J gene is TRBJ2-5, the V gene TRBV29-1; D is perhaps TRBD2 (6 bases). The V and J ends lost 0 bases and 0 bases respectively, with 11 bases between them. This CDR3 has 15 amino acids. CDR1 SQVTM and CDR2 ANQGSEA come from the germline V gene. The CDR3 spells CSVEDLGGNQETQYF. In DNA, the CDR3 is TGCAGCGTTGAAGATCTTGGCGGGAACCAAGAGACCCAGTACTTC. Together with reference TRBV29-1 and TRBJ2-5, the CDR3 gives the full variable domain: SAVISQKPSRDICQRGTSLTIQCQVDSQVTMMFWYRQQPGQSLTLIATANQGSEATYESGFVIDKFPISRPNLTFSTLTVSNMSPEDSSIYLCSVEDLGGNQETQYFGPGTRLLVL.

The chain recombines TRBV5-1 with TRBJ2-1, with TRBD2 matching over 9 bases. Germline trimming cut 1 base from V and 9 bases from J; bases unmatched to any gene: 5. Germline loops: CDR1 SGHRS, CDR2 YFSETQ. The CDR3 spans 14 residues. The CDR3 region is CASSLRLAGSEQFF. As DNA, the CDR3 is TGCGCCAGCAGCTTGCGTCTAGCGGGGAGTGAGCAGTTCTTC.

In its sample, this clonotype was seen a few times. This chain joins TRBV4-1 and TRBJ2-1, with D uncertain. This CDR3 has 13 amino acids. Trimming took 2 bases from V and 7 from J, leaving 9 bases between them. CDR1 is MGHRA, CDR2 YSYEKL, per germline. CDR3 residues: CASSQREWNEQFF. The CDR3 coding sequence is TGCGCCAGCAGCCAAAGAGAGTGGAATGAGCAGTTCTTC.

The chain combines TRBV13 with TRBJ2-5; 7 bases map to TRBD1. With 5 bases clipped from V and 3 bases from J, the junction kept 6 bases outside the gene matches. The germline V gene encodes CDR1 PRHDT and CDR2 FYEKMQ (reference sequence). The CDR3 extends over 14 amino acids. CDR3 nucleotide sequence: TGTGCCAGCAGCGAGAACACAGGGGAAGAGACCCAGTACTTC. Translation: CASSENTGEETQYF.

A few counts support this clonotype. This sequence joins TRBV6-1 and TRBJ2-1, with D possibly called TRBD1 or TRBD2 (6 bases each). The CDR3 extends over 14 amino acids. CDR1 and CDR2 (germline): MNHNS, SASEGT. Trimming removed 7 bases at V and 14 bases at J, with 24 bases between. The CDR3 bases are TGTGCCAGCATATCGACAGGAGGGTCTCCTATAAAGTTCTTC. It translates to CASISTGGSPIKFF.

CDR3 in amino acids: CSVGDRGITDTQYF. The CDR3 DNA sequence: TGCAGCGTTGGGGACAGGGGAATCACAGATACGCAGTATTTT. The chain has TRBV29-1 and TRBJ2-3; TRBD1 aligns across 10 bases. The CDR3 is 14 residues long. V dropped 4 bases and J dropped 2; count of bases not matched to a gene: 3. CDR1 and CDR2 (germline): SQVTM, ANQGSEA.

This clonotype was seen a handful of times. The rearrangement links TRBV5-6 to TRBJ2-3; D perhaps matches TRBD2 (7 bases). V was clipped by 2 bases and J by 5 bases, with 12 bases between them. Germline CDR1 and CDR2: SGHDT and YYEEEE. The CDR3 extends over 14 amino acids. CDR3 sequence reads: CASSFWGGLDTQYF. CDR3 coding DNA: TGTGCCAGCAGCTTCTGGGGGGGCCTAGATACGCAGTATTTT.

This clonotype was seen a handful of times. The chain is built from TRBV20-1 and TRBJ2-3; 15 bases match TRBD2. V was clipped by 5 bases and J by 7 bases; unmatched bases: 10. Germline CDR1 reads DFQATT; CDR2 reads SNEGSKA (reference sequence). CDR3 length: 16 residues. Written as DNA, the CDR3 is TGCAGTGCTCCTCGGACTAGCGGGGGGGCCGGAAATACGCAGTATTTT. Translation: CSAPRTSGGAGNTQYF.

The chain joins TRBV12-3 or TRBV12-4 to TRBJ1-5, with 8 bases fitting TRBD1. This CDR3 contains 14 residues. V gave up 6 bases and J gave up 4 bases; unmatched junction bases: 5. The chain's CDR3 is CASSWTGLNQPQHF. CDR3 nucleotides: TGTGCCAGCAGCTGGACAGGGCTTAATCAGCCCCAGCATTTT.

This clonotype has ten or more counts. The chain joins TRBV24-1 to TRBJ2-1; TRBD1 agrees at 8 bases. CDR3 size: 14 residues. Per germline, CDR1 KGHDR and CDR2 SFDVKD. J gave up 8 bases and V 3 bases, and 5 bases lay outside the gene matches. CDR3 sequence reads: CATSDPGTGDEQFF. CDR3 bases: TGTGCCACCAGTGATCCCGGGACAGGAGATGAGCAGTTCTTC.

This clonotype was observed a few times. V gene TRBV5-5 combines with J gene TRBJ1-1, with D unresolved. The CDR3 is 15 amino acids. CDR1 is SGHKS, CDR2 YYEKEE, per germline (reference sequence). V lost 2 bases and J 2 bases, leaving 13 bases between the germline ends. Written as DNA, the CDR3 is TGTGCCAGCAGCTTCTCCCTATGGCTTAACACTGAAGCTTTCTTT. Translation gives CASSFSLWLNTEAFF. The full variable domain, rest sourced from reference TRBV5-5 and TRBJ1-1, is DAGVTQSPTHLIKTRGQQVTLRCSPISGHKSVSWYQQVLGQGPQFIFQYYEKEERGRGNFPDRFSARQFPNYSSELNVNALLLGDSALYLCASSFSLWLNTEAFFGQGTRLTVV.

The V gene is TRBV7-6, the J gene TRBJ1-5; tentative D call: TRBD1 (5 bases). The CDR3 spans 14 residues. Trimming cost V 4 bases and J 6 bases, with 13 bases left between them. Germline lookup yields CDR1 SGHVS and CDR2 FNYEAQ. CDR3 nucleotides: TGTGCCAGCAGCTCATCAGGGAAAGGTCAGCCCCAGCATTTT. The encoded protein is CASSSSGKGQPQHF.

The J gene is TRBJ1-1, the V gene TRBV13; TRBD1 might be the D (5 bases). With 5 bases removed from V and 5 bases from J, the gap between germline ends came to 15 bases. This CDR3 contains 14 residues. The germline V gene has CDR1 PRHDT and CDR2 FYEKMQ (reference sequence). The CDR3 is CASSGTPEGTEAFF. The CDR3 DNA sequence: TGTGCCAGCAGCGGAACCCCGGAGGGGACTGAAGCTTTCTTT.

There are a few counts of this clonotype. This sequence joins TRBV12-3 or TRBV12-4 and TRBJ2-5; TRBD1 might be the D (6 bases). Trimming stripped 6 bases from V and 5 bases from J, with 13 bases between. This CDR3 is 13 amino acids long. The CDR3: CASRPTGWETQYF. The CDR3 DNA reads as TGTGCCAGCAGACCTACAGGGTGGGAGACCCAGTACTTC.

In its sample, this clonotype was seen many times. The V call is TRBV28, the J call TRBJ1-2, with D maybe TRBD1 (6 bases). Looked up from germline, CDR1 is MDHEN and CDR2 is SYDVKM. Trimming took off 6 bases at V and 5 bases at J, with 16 bases between the two ends. This CDR3 comprises 14 residues. The CDR3 protein is CASRYMGTLYGYTF. The DNA for the CDR3 is TGTGCCAGCAGATATATGGGGACACTTTATGGCTACACCTTC.

There are a few counts of this clonotype. This rearrangement joins TRBV15 to TRBJ2-2, with D perhaps given as TRBD1 or TRBD2 (5 bases each). The CDR3 contains 14 residues. The germline V gene encodes CDR1 LNHNV and CDR2 YYDKDF (reference sequence). Trimming removed 3 bases from V and 4 bases from J, with 9 bases in between. This chain's CDR3 is CATSSWDATGELFF. The CDR3 nucleotides read TGTGCCACCAGCAGCTGGGACGCCACCGGGGAGCTGTTTTTT.

The chain joins TRBV7-8 to TRBJ1-1; 7 positions agree with TRBD1. V gave up 1 base and J gave up 4 bases; unmatched junction bases: 6. The germline V gene has CDR1 SGHVS and CDR2 FQNEAQ. This CDR3 is 15 amino acids long. In DNA form, the CDR3 reads TGTGCCAGCAGCTTAGGCTCAGCAGGGGGCACTGAAGCTTTCTTT. Translated: CASSLGSAGGTEAFF. The full variable domain, in which reference TRBV7-8 and TRBJ1-1 provide the parts outside the CDR3, is GAGVSQSPRYKVAKRGQDVALRCDPISGHVSLFWYQQALGQGPEFLTYFQNEAQLDKSGLPSDRFFAERPEGSVSTLKIQRTQQEDSAVYLCASSLGSAGGTEAFFGQGTRLTVV.

This chain uses TRBV7-9 with TRBJ1-2; D remains unclear. The CDR3 loop spans 13 amino acids. Germline CDR1 reads SEHNR; CDR2 reads FQNEAQ (reference sequence). V lost 1 base to trimming and J lost 5 bases, with 8 bases between them. The CDR3 sequence: CASSLERRYGYTF. In DNA, the CDR3 is TGTGCCAGCAGCTTAGAACGGAGGTATGGCTACACCTTC.

The chain employs TRBV7-8 and TRBJ2-1; TRBD2 agrees at 14 bases. The CDR3 is 17 amino acids. The V segment lost 1 base and the J segment 4 bases; nucleotides outside the gene matches: 3. The germline CDR1 and CDR2 sequences are SGHVS and FQNEAQ. The chain's CDR3 is CASSLEGLAGAYNEQFF. CDR3 nucleotide sequence: TGTGCCAGCAGCTTAGAGGGACTAGCGGGGGCTTACAATGAGCAGTTCTTC.

This chain connects TRBV7-6 to TRBJ2-2; 11 bases line up with TRBD1. There are 15 residues in the CDR3. V gave up 5 bases and J gave up 5 bases; unmatched junction bases: 4. The germline CDR1 and CDR2 sequences are SGHVS and FNYEAQ. The CDR3: CASSPGTGGTGELFF. CDR3 DNA: TGTGCCAGCAGCCCTGGGACAGGGGGGACCGGGGAGCTGTTTTTT.

The chain joins TRBV2 to TRBJ2-1; D might be TRBD1 or TRBD2, each matching 6 bases. Germline-derived CDR1 and CDR2 are SNHLY and FYNNEI. The V end was cut by 7 bases, the J end by 7 bases, with 20 bases between. The CDR3 is made up of 15 amino acids. The CDR3 bases are TGTGCCAGCACCCCGCGGGGAACCCAGGGGAATGAGCAGTTCTTC. This translates into CASTPRGTQGNEQFF.